These 16 T cell receptor beta chains came from one sample sequenced in a study of blood T cells in healthy people across ages. With a J-beta primer mix and a sample-barcoded 5' primer, a second PCR ran about 7 to 12 cycles. TCRdb reprocessed the 5' RACE reads with MiXCR, giving one entry per CDR3 protein. The sample has about 800,000 distinct CDR3 sequences; roughly 25% are singletons. This sample also belongs to another study, concerning T cells of mothers and their children.

The sample taken for sequencing was blood. The receptor source for this set is a boy between 10 and 17 years old in good health.

This clonotype was observed a few times. This sequence joins TRBV7-2 and TRBJ2-3, with 11 bases identical to TRBD2. The CDR3 contains 18 residues. Germline values: CDR1 SGHTA, CDR2 FQGNSA. V trimming: 4 bases; J trimming: 6 bases; junction bases outside the gene matches: 15. The CDR3 sequence: CASSSQMTSGTSGDTQYF. The DNA of the CDR3 is TGTGCCAGCAGCTCACAGATGACTAGCGGGACGAGCGGCGATACGCAGTATTTT.

The chain employs TRBV18 and TRBJ2-2; D unclear. Trimming took off 2 bases at V and 3 bases at J, with 10 bases between the two ends. The CDR3 covers 15 residues. From germline, CDR1 is KGHSH and CDR2 LQKENI. CDR3 residues: CASSPGNAYTGELFF. CDR3 sequence (DNA): TGTGCCAGCTCACCAGGAAACGCGTACACCGGGGAGCTGTTTTTT.

This clonotype was detected a few times. The chain links TRBV13 to TRBJ2-6; D not certain. Germline V gene data show CDR1 as PRHDT and CDR2 as FYEKMQ (reference sequence). Trimming stripped 7 bases from V and 0 bases from J, with 10 bases between. This CDR3 contains 15 residues. CDR3 protein: CASNLGSSGANVLTF. As DNA, the CDR3 is TGTGCCAGCAACCTCGGTAGCTCTGGGGCCAACGTCCTGACTTTC.

This sequence joins TRBV29-1 and TRBJ1-2; 7 bases agree with TRBD1. CDR3 length: 12 residues. V shed 6 bases, J shed 8 bases, and the junction held 9 bases outside the gene matches. Germline V gene data show CDR1 as SQVTM and CDR2 as ANQGSEA. In DNA, the CDR3 is TGCAGCGTACAGGGGCCCGGGAAGGGCTACACCTTC. Translated, it gives CSVQGPGKGYTF.

This clonotype appeared a few times. The chain links TRBV3-1 to TRBJ2-3; D is uncertain. The CDR3 has 18 residues. V lost 0 bases, J lost 2 bases, and 18 bases lay in between. CDR1 LGHDT and CDR2 YNNKEL come from the germline V gene (reference sequence). CDR3 sequence: CASSQETLGRLDTDTQYF. For the CDR3, the DNA is TGTGCCAGCAGCCAAGAAACCCTGGGCCGGCTCGACACAGATACGCAGTATTTT.

The J gene is TRBJ2-3, the V gene TRBV7-6, with a weak D call TRBD1 (6 bases). Trimming stripped 1 base from V and 0 bases from J, with 8 bases between. Germline loops: CDR1 SGHVS, CDR2 FNYEAQ. The CDR3 totals 15 residues. The CDR3 DNA sequence: TGTGCCAGCAGCTTAGGGACAGCTAGCACAGATACGCAGTATTTT. Amino acids: CASSLGTASTDTQYF. The full variable domain, its missing parts supplied by reference TRBV7-6 and TRBJ2-3, is GAGVSQSPRYKVTKRGQDVALRCDPISGHVSLYWYRQALGQGPEFLTYFNYEAQQDKSGLPNDRFSAERPEGSISTLTIQRTEQRDSAMYRCASSLGTASTDTQYFGPGTRLTVL.

The genes are TRBV28 and TRBJ1-5; no clear D gene. From germline, CDR1 is MDHEN and CDR2 SYDVKM. The CDR3 length is 12 residues. The V end lost 6 bases, the J end lost 7 bases, and 10 bases lay between the germline ends. The CDR3 here is CASRRRGQPQHF. CDR3 sequence (DNA): TGTGCCAGCAGACGAAGAGGGCAGCCCCAGCATTTT. The entire variable domain, with the rest obtained from reference TRBV28 and TRBJ1-5, is as follows: DVKVTQSSRYLVKRTGEKVFLECVQDMDHENMFWYRQDPGLGLRLIYFSYDVKMKEKGDIPEGYSVSREKKERFSLILESASTNQTSMYLCASRRRGQPQHFGDGTRLSIL.

V is TRBV20-1 and J is TRBJ1-4; D remains unclear. The V end lost 6 bases, the J end lost 11 bases, and 25 bases lay between the germline ends. The CDR3 totals 15 residues. Germline lookup yields CDR1 DFQATT and CDR2 SNEGSKA (reference sequence). The DNA for the CDR3 is TGCAGTGCCGAACATACCCTGACCGGCCCGAGGAAACTGTTTTTT. It is translated as CSAEHTLTGPRKLFF.

V gene TRBV18 combines with J gene TRBJ1-1; 7 bases fit TRBD1. The CDR3 length is 13 residues. Germline-derived CDR1 and CDR2 are KGHSH and LQKENI. Unmatched junction bases numbered 2, after V lost 7 bases and J lost 0 bases. This CDR3 is CASLGQLNTEAFF. As DNA, the CDR3 is TGTGCCAGCTTGGGACAGTTGAACACTGAAGCTTTCTTT.

The table lists this clonotype with many counts. The V and J genes are TRBV9 and TRBJ2-3; D not certain. The CDR3 totals 13 residues. V lost 0 bases to trimming and J lost 1 base, with 3 bases between them. The germline V gene encodes CDR1 SGDLS and CDR2 YYNGEE. In DNA, the CDR3 is TGTGCCAGCAGCGTAGGGGGCACAGATACGCAGTATTTT. Translating it yields CASSVGGTDTQYF.

This clonotype has more than one count but fewer than ten. The rearrangement links TRBV29-1 to TRBJ2-7; possible D gene TRBD2, 5 bases. Germline assignment: CDR1 SQVTM and CDR2 ANQGSEA. V dropped 7 bases and J dropped 6 bases, with 10 bases sitting between them. This CDR3 comprises 10 residues. CDR3 sequence: CSAGLAEQYF. DNA for the CDR3: TGCAGCGCCGGCCTAGCCGAGCAGTACTTC.

V usage is TRBV9 and J usage is TRBJ2-5; D might be TRBD2 (5 bases). The germline V and J ends were trimmed by 7 bases and 5 bases, with 15 bases remaining between them. The CDR3 spans 13 residues. CDR1 and CDR2 from the germline V gene are SGDLS and YYNGEE. CDR3 sequence: CASCIGTGETQYF. For the CDR3, the DNA is TGTGCCAGCTGCATAGGAACGGGGGAGACCCAGTACTTC.

The genes are TRBV28 and TRBJ1-1, with 9 bases that match TRBD1. The CDR3 covers 15 residues. Germline trimming cut 5 bases from V and 0 bases from J; bases unmatched to any gene: 4. Per germline, CDR1 MDHEN and CDR2 SYDVKM. The CDR3 sequence: CASSHDRGLNTEAFF. CDR3 DNA: TGTGCCAGCAGTCACGACAGGGGGTTGAACACTGAAGCTTTCTTT.

This clonotype has more than one count but fewer than ten. The genes are TRBV28 and TRBJ2-2; D is perhaps TRBD2 (5 bases). Trimming stripped 7 bases from V and 7 bases from J, with 19 bases between. The germline V gene encodes CDR1 MDHEN and CDR2 SYDVKM. CDR3 size: 15 residues. This chain's CDR3 is CASTGLTQEIGELFF. DNA of the CDR3: TGTGCCAGCACCGGACTGACCCAGGAGATCGGGGAGCTGTTTTTT.

Here the CDR3 reads CSVARGAPGANEKLFF. The CDR3 nucleotides are TGCAGCGTGGCGAGGGGGGCCCCAGGGGCTAATGAAAAACTGTTTTTT. This rearrangement joins TRBV29-1 to TRBJ1-4; D possibly corresponds to TRBD1 (6 bases). The CDR3 is 16 residues long. Deletions cut 6 bases from V and 3 bases from J, with 20 bases between. CDR1 is SQVTM, CDR2 ANQGSEA, per germline. Looking up the rest from reference TRBV29-1 and TRBJ1-4 gives the full variable domain: SAVISQKPSRDICQRGTSLTIQCQVDSQVTMMFWYRQQPGQSLTLIATANQGSEATYESGFVIDKFPISRPNLTFSTLTVSNMSPEDSSIYLCSVARGAPGANEKLFFGSGTQLSVL.

This clonotype was seen only a few times. This sequence joins TRBV6-1 and TRBJ1-2, with D possibly matching TRBD1 (5 bases). Germline V CDR1 and CDR2: MNHNS, SASEGT. The CDR3 is 21 amino acids. Trimming removed 6 bases from V and 3 bases from J, with 35 bases in between. The CDR3 sequence is CASRSPRITKLTIRADYGYTF. The CDR3 nucleotides read TGTGCCAGCAGGTCACCCCGGATTACTAAGCTCACCATCAGGGCGGACTATGGCTACACCTTC.